These 21 T cell receptor beta chains came from one sample sequenced in a study of cytomegalovirus exposure and HLA in healthy donors. Measured with immunoSEQ multiplex PCR; TCRdb has only the in-frame clones, and not every one. Seen here are roughly 310,000 clones, 70% to 90% observed once, and the top ten hold over 0.9%. The sequenced sample was PBMCs. These receptors originate from a man aged 30 to 45 in good health and CMV-seronegative.

The CDR3, as DNA: TGTGCCAGCAGCTCCCCCCGTAGGGGTGAAGCTTTCTTT. This gives the protein CASSSPRRGEAFF. This chain connects TRBV7-9 to TRBJ1-1; D might be TRBD1 (5 bases). The germline gives CDR1 SEHNR, CDR2 FQNEAQ (reference sequence). The CDR3 sequence is 13 residues long. Trimming cost V 4 bases and J 7 bases, with 13 bases left between them.

The V call is TRBV30, the J call TRBJ1-5; D is unclear. In germline, CDR1 is GTSNPN, CDR2 SVGIG (reference sequence). Deletions cut 1 base from V and 3 bases from J, with 7 bases between. CDR3 length equals 13 residues. The CDR3 loop is CAWSAGFNQPQHF. CDR3 DNA sequence: TGTGCCTGGAGTGCGGGTTTCAATCAGCCCCAGCATTTT.

V is TRBV19 and J is TRBJ2-5; TRBD2 matches 11 bases. This CDR3 is 16 amino acids long. Germline V lookup: CDR1 LNHDA, CDR2 SQIVND (reference sequence). V lost 5 bases, J lost 4 bases, and 9 bases stayed unmatched. The CDR3 nucleotides are TGTGCCAGTAGTGTACCTAGCGGGGGGCGGGGAGAGACCCAGTACTTC. It is translated as CASSVPSGGRGETQYF. The full variable domain, with the rest looked up from reference TRBV19 and TRBJ2-5, is DGGITQSPKYLFRKEGQNVTLSCEQNLNHDAMYWYRQDPGQGLRLIYYSQIVNDFQKGDIAEGYSVSREKKESFPLTVTSAQKNPTAFYLCASSVPSGGRGETQYFGPGTRLLVL.

The CDR3 nucleotides are TGTGCCAGCACACCGAGACTCTACAATGAGCAGTTCTTC. This codes for CASTPRLYNEQFF. This rearrangement joins TRBV6-5 to TRBJ2-1; D uncertain. Germline values: CDR1 MNHEY, CDR2 SVGAGI. Trimming cost V 7 bases and J 3 bases, with 10 bases left between them. The CDR3 spans 13 residues.

The chain combines TRBV6-1 with TRBJ1-2, with a weak D call TRBD1 (6 bases). Germline V gene lookup returns CDR1 MNHNS and CDR2 SASEGT. CDR3 size: 14 residues. Between the trimmed V and J ends, which lost 6 bases and 3 bases, there was a span of 14 bases. The CDR3 nucleotides read TGTGCCAGCAGCCGGGGGGCCAAGGACTATGGCTACACCTTC. Translated, it gives CASSRGAKDYGYTF.

V and J are TRBV19 and TRBJ2-4; 9 bases match TRBD1. This CDR3 region has 13 residues. Germline V gives CDR1 LNHDA, CDR2 SQIVND (reference sequence). V gave up 9 bases and J gave up 6 bases; unmatched junction bases: 6. Here the CDR3 DNA reads TGTGCCAGCGTGGGACAGGGCCCAAACATTCAGTACTTC. The encoded protein is CASVGQGPNIQYF.

This clone was seen only once. The chain combines TRBV7-8 with TRBJ2-1; D is possibly TRBD2 (6 bases). Trimming removed 3 bases from V and 7 bases from J, with 16 bases in between. CDR1 and CDR2 (germline): SGHVS, FQNEAQ. CDR3 length: 15 residues. The chain's CDR3 is CASSFWTSGGNEQFF. CDR3 coding DNA: TGTGCCAGCAGCTTTTGGACAAGCGGAGGGAATGAGCAGTTCTTC.

This clone appeared a single time. The V call is TRBV2, the J call TRBJ2-3; TRBD1 agrees at 9 bases. With V trimmed by 10 bases and J by 6 bases, 8 bases remained unmatched. The germline V gene has CDR1 SNHLY and CDR2 FYNNEI. The CDR3 sequence is 13 residues long. The CDR3, as DNA: TGTGCCACCTTGGGACAGGGCCCTGATACGCAGTATTTT. Protein product: CATLGQGPDTQYF.

This sequence joins TRBV2 and TRBJ2-7; 11 nucleotides agree with TRBD1. V dropped 11 bases and J dropped 7; count of bases not matched to a gene: 10. The CDR3 spans 13 residues. Germline CDR1 reads SNHLY; CDR2 reads FYNNEI. The CDR3 sequence: CAAGGDRGYEQYF. The CDR3 region has the DNA TGTGCCGCAGGCGGGGACAGGGGGTATGAGCAGTACTTC.

In its sample, this clone was seen once. J is TRBJ2-2 and V is TRBV7-9, with 11 bases fitting TRBD1. The CDR3 length is 18 residues. Germline values: CDR1 SEHNR, CDR2 FQNEAQ (reference sequence). V dropped 2 bases and J dropped 1; count of bases not matched to a gene: 6. Here the CDR3 reads CASSLPAGQGGNTGELFF. As DNA, the CDR3 is TGTGCCAGCAGCTTACCAGCGGGACAGGGGGGGAACACCGGGGAGCTGTTTTTT.

The chain recombines TRBV15 with TRBJ1-1; the D is unclear. V was pared by 3 bases and J by 9 bases, with 14 bases between. The CDR3 covers 13 residues. Germline V gene data show CDR1 as LNHNV and CDR2 as YYDKDF (reference sequence). CDR3 in DNA: TGTGCCACCAGCAGGCGCCTCGACAAGAAAGCTTTCTTT. This gives the protein CATSRRLDKKAFF.

The chain links TRBV5-6 to TRBJ2-1, with 10 bases that match TRBD2. Germline assignment: CDR1 SGHDT and CDR2 YYEEEE. The CDR3 consists of 17 residues. V lost 4 bases and J lost 4; bases outside the gene matches: 11. CDR3 amino acids: CASSQERGGFAYNEQFF. CDR3 DNA sequence: TGTGCCAGCAGCCAGGAGCGGGGGGGCTTCGCTTACAATGAGCAGTTCTTC.

The rearrangement links TRBV18 to TRBJ2-7, with no clear D. V was shortened by 3 bases and J by 2 bases, with 11 bases between the two germline ends. Germline CDR1 reads KGHSH; CDR2 reads LQKENI. The CDR3 extends over 14 amino acids. CDR3 sequence: CASSPRQVTYEQYF. The CDR3 coding sequence is TGTGCCAGCTCACCCAGGCAGGTTACCTACGAGCAGTACTTC.

The chain has TRBV9 and TRBJ1-3; TRBD1 is a possible D gene (6 bases). From germline, CDR1 is SGDLS and CDR2 YYNGEE. There are 16 residues in the CDR3. V lost 2 bases to trimming and J lost 2 bases, with 14 bases between them. CDR3 DNA: TGTGCCAGCAGCGTCGGGACAAAGATTACTGGAAACACCATATATTTT. Encoded protein: CASSVGTKITGNTIYF.

V usage is TRBV6-1 and J usage is TRBJ2-7, with TRBD2 as a possible D gene (5 bases). Trimming removed 3 bases from V and 2 bases from J, with 14 bases in between. The CDR3 length is 15 residues. Germline V gene lookup returns CDR1 MNHNS and CDR2 SASEGT. CDR3 amino acids: CASSEGKAAPYEQYF. The DNA for the CDR3 is TGTGCCAGCAGTGAGGGGAAAGCGGCACCCTACGAGCAGTACTTC.

As concerns this clone: A junction end diverges from the germline sequence, so it may reflect a read error. The chain couples TRBV6-4 to TRBJ1-1; D call uncertain. Germline CDR1 is MRHNA and CDR2 is SNTAGT. The CDR3 totals 16 residues. The CDR3 region is CASSYSTVDMNTEAFF. The CDR3 DNA reads TGTGCCAGCAGTTACTCGACTGTTGATATGAACACTGAAGCTTTCTTT.

The CDR3 DNA sequence: TGTGCCAGCAGCGGACTAGCGGCCCTCACACAAAGCGGGACCCAGTACTTC. Its translation is CASSGLAALTQSGTQYF. The chain has TRBV5-5 and TRBJ2-5; 10 bases fit TRBD2. CDR3 length: 17 residues. Germline CDR1 is SGHKS and CDR2 is YYEKEE (reference sequence). V shed 4 bases and J 7 bases; nucleotides not matched to a gene: 16.

The J gene is TRBJ2-2, the V gene TRBV30; 9 nucleotides line up with TRBD1. The CDR3 totals 17 residues. With V trimmed by 0 bases and J by 5 bases, 10 bases remained unmatched. CDR1 and CDR2 from the germline V gene are GTSNPN and SVGIG (reference sequence). In DNA, the CDR3 is TGTGCCTGGAGTGTATTAGGACGACAGGGGGAAACCGGGGAGCTGTTTTTT. The encoded protein is CAWSVLGRQGETGELFF.

This clone was seen a single time. This chain uses TRBV6-6 with TRBJ1-5; 7 bases map to TRBD1. The CDR3 has 14 amino acids. With V trimmed by 4 bases and J by 5 bases, 5 bases remained unmatched. Germline assignment: CDR1 MNHNY and CDR2 SVGAGI (reference sequence). CDR3 bases: TGTGCCAGCAGTTCCACAGGGGATTATCAGCCCCAGCATTTT. The encoded protein is CASSSTGDYQPQHF.

This clone has only a few counts. CDR3 sequence: CASRGDGLNQPQHF. CDR3 in DNA: TGTGCCAGCAGGGGAGACGGTCTCAATCAGCCCCAGCATTTT. The chain employs TRBV2 and TRBJ1-5; D remains unclear. V lost 6 bases and J lost 3, with 12 bases in between. Germline V gives CDR1 SNHLY, CDR2 FYNNEI. The CDR3 is 14 amino acids. The full variable domain, its missing parts supplied by reference TRBV2 and TRBJ1-5, is EPEVTQTPSHQVTQMGQEVILRCVPISNHLYFYWYRQILGQKVEFLVSFYNNEISEKSEIFDDQFSVERPDGSNFTLKIRSTKLEDSAMYFCASRGDGLNQPQHFGDGTRLSIL.

The gene calls are TRBV27 and TRBJ1-1, with 10 bases lining up with TRBD1. The ends lost 5 bases at V and 4 bases at J; junction bases unmatched: 7. Germline CDR1 and CDR2: MNHEY and SMNVEV (reference sequence). The CDR3 runs 15 residues. The CDR3 DNA follows: TGTGCCAGCAGTCCAGGGACAGGGGCTGGCACTGAAGCTTTCTTT. Translation gives CASSPGTGAGTEAFF.